The clone carrying this T cell receptor (beta chain) came up a few times. Its antigen is unknown. The data derive from a study of beta chain features in type 1 diabetes. Study findings and constraints: Comparison showed that naive, central memory and Treg TCRB repertoires appeared more similar among patients than among healthy donors. Any HLA-type effect on TCRB rearrangement remained unresolved here.

All of the isolated RNA was reverse transcribed, so expressed TCRB transcripts were sequenced. Method: immunoSEQ multiplex PCR; TCRdb's copy keeps in-frame clones and lacks some. The sample has roughly 240,000 clones, 13% to 15% seen once. Based on CD45RO/CCR7/CD25/CD127/CD95/CD27, CD4+ regulatory, stem cell-like memory, naive and central memory cells were sorted. Each of the sorted populations had a purity greater than 98%. CDR3 length equals 18 residues. The V segment lost 4 bases and the J segment 0 bases; nucleotides outside the gene matches: 7. CDR1 and CDR2 from the germline V gene are SGHRS and YFSETQ.

The sequence was obtained from a woman aged 35 to 49 in good health. Sequencing was carried out using naive CD4+ T cells from blood. This sequence joins TRBV5-1 and TRBJ2-1; 13 bases are shared with TRBD2. The CDR3 loop reads CASSPSTSGGSSYNEQFF. Written as DNA, the CDR3 is TGCGCCAGCAGCCCCTCGACTAGCGGGGGGAGCTCCTACAATGAGCAGTTCTTC. Based on the CDR3 plus reference TRBV5-1 and TRBJ2-1, the full variable domain is KAGVTQTPRYLIKTRGQQVTLSCSPISGHRSVSWYQQTPGQGLQFLFEYFSETQRNKGNFPGRFSGRQFSNSRSEMNVSTLELGDSALYLCASSPSTSGGSSYNEQFFGPGTRLTVL.